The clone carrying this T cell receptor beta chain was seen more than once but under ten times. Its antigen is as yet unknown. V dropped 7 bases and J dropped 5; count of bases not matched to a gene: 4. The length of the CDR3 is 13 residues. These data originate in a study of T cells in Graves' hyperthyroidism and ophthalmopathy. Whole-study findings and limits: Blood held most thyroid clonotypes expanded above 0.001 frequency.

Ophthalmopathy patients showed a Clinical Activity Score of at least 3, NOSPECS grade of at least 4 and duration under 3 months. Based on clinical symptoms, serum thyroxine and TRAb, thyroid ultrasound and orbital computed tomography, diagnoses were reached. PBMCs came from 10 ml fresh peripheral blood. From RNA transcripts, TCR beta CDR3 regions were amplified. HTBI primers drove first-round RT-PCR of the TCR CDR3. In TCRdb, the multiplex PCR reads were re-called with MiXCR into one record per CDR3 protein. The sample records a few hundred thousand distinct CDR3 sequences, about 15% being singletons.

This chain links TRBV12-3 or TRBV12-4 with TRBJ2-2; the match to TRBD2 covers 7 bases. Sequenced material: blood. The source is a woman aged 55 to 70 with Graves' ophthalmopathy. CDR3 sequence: CASNLRGTGELFF. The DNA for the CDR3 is TGTGCCAGCAACCTGCGGGGGACCGGGGAGCTGTTTTTT.